Below, 8 T cell receptor beta chains from the same sample are listed, as sequenced in a study of cytomegalovirus exposure and HLA in healthy donors. Primers: 60 Vbeta forward and 13 Jbeta reverse. Measured with immunoSEQ multiplex PCR; TCRdb has only the in-frame clones, and not every one. Of roughly 120,000 clones in the sample, 74% were seen once. Sequencing was performed on PBMCs. These receptors were obtained from a woman in her forties or fifties in good health and CMV-seropositive.

The V and J genes are TRBV5-1 and TRBJ2-1; a weak D match, TRBD2 (6 bases). The CDR3 sequence is 18 residues long. Germline CDR1 and CDR2: SGHRS and YFSETQ. Trimming shortened V by 4 bases and J by 4 bases, and 24 bases separated the two germline ends. The CDR3 DNA sequence: TGCGCCAGCAGCGGAGCCGGGGGAAGCCTCAATGCTTACAATGAGCAGTTCTTC. It is translated as CASSGAGGSLNAYNEQFF.

The V and J genes are TRBV19 and TRBJ2-1; 9 positions agree with TRBD1. Looked up from germline, CDR1 is LNHDA and CDR2 is SQIVND (reference sequence). Trimming took 6 bases from V and 9 from J; bases not matched to a gene: 9. CDR3 length: 14 amino acids. CDR3 amino acids: CASRGQGSSGEQFF. Here the CDR3 DNA reads TGTGCCAGTAGGGGACAGGGATCGTCCGGTGAGCAGTTCTTC.

The chain has TRBV6-4 and TRBJ2-1; D possibly corresponds to TRBD2 (7 bases). This CDR3 spans 17 amino acids. Germline loops: CDR1 MRHNA, CDR2 SNTAGT. V was clipped by 2 bases and J by 2 bases, with 16 bases between them. This CDR3 is CASSDGEGGDTYNEQFF. The CDR3 bases are TGTGCCAGCAGTGACGGGGAGGGGGGAGACACCTACAATGAGCAGTTCTTC.

The gene calls are TRBV5-1 and TRBJ2-7, with a possible D match to TRBD2 (6 bases). From germline, CDR1 is SGHRS and CDR2 YFSETQ. V was pared by 9 bases and J by 3 bases, with 16 bases between. This CDR3 spans 13 amino acids. As DNA, the CDR3 is TGCGCCACTCTCTTCGCGGGGAACTACGAGCAGTACTTC. Its protein is CATLFAGNYEQYF. The variable domain in full, with the rest retrieved from reference TRBV5-1 and TRBJ2-7, is KAGVTQTPRYLIKTRGQQVTLSCSPISGHRSVSWYQQTPGQGLQFLFEYFSETQRNKGNFPGRFSGRQFSNSRSEMNVSTLELGDSALYLCATLFAGNYEQYFGPGTRLTVT.

The V gene is TRBV19, the J gene TRBJ1-6, with 7 bases identical to TRBD1. Germline trimming cut 1 base from V and 10 bases from J; bases unmatched to any gene: 7. Germline-derived CDR1 and CDR2 are LNHDA and SQIVND (reference sequence). This CDR3 is built from 15 residues. The CDR3 sequence: CASSIVMQGESPLHF. Here the CDR3 DNA reads TGTGCCAGTAGTATAGTTATGCAGGGGGAATCACCCCTCCACTTT.

This clone was observed a few times. The chain is built from TRBV6-6 and TRBJ1-6; possible D gene TRBD1, 5 bases. V lost 5 bases to trimming and J lost 0 bases, with 8 bases between them. This CDR3 contains 15 residues. In germline, CDR1 is MNHNY, CDR2 SVGAGI (reference sequence). CDR3 nucleotides: TGTGCCAGCAGTGGGGGGAGCTCCTATAATTCACCCCTCCACTTT. This encodes CASSGGSSYNSPLHF.

Written as DNA, the CDR3 is TGTGCCAGCAGCGAAATCTACTACGAGCAGTACTTC. Amino acids: CASSEIYYEQYF. The rearrangement links TRBV7-9 to TRBJ2-7; no reliable D call. Trimming cost V 5 bases and J 3 bases, with 8 bases left between them. CDR1 and CDR2 (germline): SEHNR, FQNEAQ (reference sequence). CDR3 length equals 12 residues.

The chain couples TRBV7-2 to TRBJ2-1, with TRBD2 matching 8 bases. Germline CDR1 is SGHTA and CDR2 is FQGNSA. This CDR3 is built from 15 residues. Trimming removed 1 base from V and 7 bases from J; junction bases left unmatched: 6. DNA of the CDR3: TGTGCCAGCAGCTTAGGCGGGGGGAATAGGAATGAGCAGTTCTTC. It yields the protein CASSLGGGNRNEQFF.